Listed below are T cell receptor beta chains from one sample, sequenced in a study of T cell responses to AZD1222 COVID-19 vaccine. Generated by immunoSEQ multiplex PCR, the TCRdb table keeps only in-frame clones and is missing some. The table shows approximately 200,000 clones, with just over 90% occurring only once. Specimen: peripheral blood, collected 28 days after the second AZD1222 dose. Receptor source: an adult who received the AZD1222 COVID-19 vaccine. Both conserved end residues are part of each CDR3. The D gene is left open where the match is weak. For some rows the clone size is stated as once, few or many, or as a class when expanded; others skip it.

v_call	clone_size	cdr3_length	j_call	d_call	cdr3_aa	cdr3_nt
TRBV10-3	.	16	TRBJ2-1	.	CAISESEFLRPNEQFF	TGTGCCATCAGTGAGTCGGAATTTCTGCGCCCAAATGAGCAGTTCTTC
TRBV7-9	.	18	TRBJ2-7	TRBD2	CASSLAVGTSGRLYEQYF	TGTGCCAGCAGCTTAGCTGTCGGGACTAGCGGGAGGCTCTACGAGCAGTACTTC
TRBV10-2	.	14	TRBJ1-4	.	CASSWKGPDEKLFF	TGCGCCAGCAGTTGGAAGGGGCCTGATGAAAAACTGTTTTTT
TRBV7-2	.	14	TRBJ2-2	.	CASSRTQGAGELFF	TGTGCCAGCAGTCGTACCCAGGGCGCCGGGGAGCTGTTTTTT
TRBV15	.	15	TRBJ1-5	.	CATSRGGGGRQPQHF	TGTGCCACCAGCAGAGGGGGGGGAGGGCGACAGCCCCAGCATTTT
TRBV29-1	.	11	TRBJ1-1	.	CSADRSTEAFF	TGCAGCGCTGACAGGTCTACTGAAGCTTTCTTT
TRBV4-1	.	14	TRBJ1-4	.	CASGLPPRGEKLFF	TGCGCCAGCGGACTCCCACCCCGAGGGGAAAAACTGTTTTTT
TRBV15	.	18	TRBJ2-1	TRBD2	CATSKGGLAGVAYNEQFF	TGTGCCACCAGCAAAGGAGGACTAGCGGGAGTGGCCTACAATGAGCAGTTCTTC
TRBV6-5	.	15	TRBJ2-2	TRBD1	CASSSDRKNTGELFF	TGTGCCAGCTCGTCGGACAGGAAAAACACCGGGGAGCTGTTTTTT
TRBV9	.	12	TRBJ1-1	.	CASSVEAGQAFF	TGTGCCAGCAGCGTAGAGGCCGGCCAAGCTTTCTTT
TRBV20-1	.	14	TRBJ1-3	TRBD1	CSASRQGVGHTIYF	TGCAGTGCTAGTCGGCAGGGGGTTGGACACACCATATATTTT
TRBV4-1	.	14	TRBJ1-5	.	CASSPGQSNQPQHF	TGCGCCAGCAGCCCCGGACAGTCCAATCAGCCCCAGCATTTT
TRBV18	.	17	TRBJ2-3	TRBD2	CASSPYRLAGSTDTQYF	TGTGCCAGCTCACCATACAGACTAGCGGGGAGCACAGATACGCAGTATTTT
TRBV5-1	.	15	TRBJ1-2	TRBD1	CASSSTGGIDYGYTF	TGCGCCAGCAGCTCGACAGGGGGGATAGACTATGGCTACACCTTC
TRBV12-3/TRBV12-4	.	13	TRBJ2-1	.	CASSLRGRNEQFF	TGTGCCAGCAGTTTACGGGGGAGGAATGAGCAGTTCTTC
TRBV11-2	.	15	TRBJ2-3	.	CASSLVSISTDTQYF	TGTGCCAGCAGCTTAGTCTCCATTAGCACAGATACGCAGTATTTT
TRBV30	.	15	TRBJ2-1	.	CACNSGATSYNEQFF	TGTGCCTGTAATTCAGGGGCGACCTCCTACAATGAGCAGTTCTTC
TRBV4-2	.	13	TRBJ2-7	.	CASSPHSDSEQYF	TGTGCCAGCAGCCCACATAGCGATAGCGAGCAGTACTTC
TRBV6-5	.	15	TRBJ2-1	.	CASSSTAVGGNEQFF	TGTGCCAGCAGTTCGACCGCCGTCGGGGGCAATGAGCAGTTCTTC
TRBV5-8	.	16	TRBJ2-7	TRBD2	CASSLESGRAFYEQYF	TGTGCCAGCAGCTTGGAAAGCGGGAGGGCCTTCTACGAGCAGTACTTC
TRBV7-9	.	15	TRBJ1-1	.	CASSNGQIMNTEAFF	TGTGCCAGCAGCAACGGACAGATTATGAACACTGAAGCTTTCTTT
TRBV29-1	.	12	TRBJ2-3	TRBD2	CSATLAGDLQYF	TGCAGCGCCACACTAGCGGGAGACCTACAGTATTTT
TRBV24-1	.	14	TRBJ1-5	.	CATSDSGEGQPQHF	TGTGCCACCAGTGATTCTGGGGAGGGTCAGCCCCAGCATTTT
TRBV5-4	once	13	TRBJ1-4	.	CASSLVGDAKLFF	TGTGCCAGCAGCTTGGTTGGGGACGCAAAACTGTTTTTT
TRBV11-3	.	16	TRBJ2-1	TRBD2	CASSLGGPAGGDEQFF	TGTGCCAGCAGCTTAGGGGGGCCAGCGGGAGGGGATGAGCAGTTCTTC
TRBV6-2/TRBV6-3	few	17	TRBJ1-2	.	CASSFRTRYMANYGYTF	TGTGCCAGCAGTTTTCGCACTCGATATATGGCTAACTATGGCTACACCTTC
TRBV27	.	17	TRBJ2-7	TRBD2	CASRPPLFSGRAYEQYF	TGTGCCAGCAGACCACCGCTATTTAGCGGGAGGGCCTACGAGCAGTACTTC
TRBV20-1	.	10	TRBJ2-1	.	CSARNYEQFF	TGCAGTGCAAGAAATTATGAGCAGTTCTTC
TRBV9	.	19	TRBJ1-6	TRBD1	CASSATGTGVSSYNSPLHF	TGTGCCAGCAGCGCCACCGGGACAGGGGTTAGCTCCTATAATTCACCCCTCCACTTT
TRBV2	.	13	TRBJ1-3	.	CASSETDYVHIYF	TGTGCCAGCAGTGAAACGGATTATGTCCACATATATTTT
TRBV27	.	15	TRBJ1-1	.	CASSSGPSMNTEAFF	TGTGCCAGCAGTTCCGGTCCTTCCATGAACACTGAAGCTTTCTTT
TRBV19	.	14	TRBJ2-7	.	CASCPTGNYYEQYF	TGTGCCAGTTGCCCCACAGGGAATTATTACGAGCAGTACTTC
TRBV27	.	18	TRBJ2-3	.	CASSLSRSDGAFTDTQYF	TGTGCCAGCAGTTTATCACGGTCGGACGGAGCTTTCACAGATACGCAGTATTTT
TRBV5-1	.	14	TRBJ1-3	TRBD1	CASSLAGGQSEIYF	TGCGCCAGCAGCTTGGCCGGGGGACAGTCGGAGATATATTTT
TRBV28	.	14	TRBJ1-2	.	CASSDTGIRGGYTF	TGTGCCAGCAGTGATACAGGGATTAGAGGTGGCTACACCTTC
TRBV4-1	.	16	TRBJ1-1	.	CASSQDGLTGNTEAFF	TGCGCCAGCAGCCAAGATGGTCTGACAGGGAACACTGAAGCTTTCTTT
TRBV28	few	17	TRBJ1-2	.	CASSFIQRGEANYGYTF	TGTGCCAGCAGTTTTATCCAGAGAGGCGAGGCCAACTATGGCTACACCTTC
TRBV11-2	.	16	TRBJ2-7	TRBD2	CASSLRTSGINYEQYF	TGTGCCAGCAGCTTAAGGACTAGCGGGATAAATTACGAGCAGTACTTC
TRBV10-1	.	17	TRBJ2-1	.	CASSESKGGTDYNEQFF	TGCGCCAGCAGTGAGTCGAAGGGGGGGACAGACTACAATGAGCAGTTCTTC
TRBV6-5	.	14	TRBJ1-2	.	CASTQDGTNYGYTF	TGTGCCAGCACCCAGGACGGGACTAACTATGGCTACACCTTC